The clone carrying this TCR beta chain was observed once. Antigen: not known. This table comes from immunoSEQ multiplex PCR, and its TCRdb copy is limited to in-frame clones, with some not included. Of around 140,000 clones listed, more than 85% are singletons. This sample was taken from a study of T cell responses to AZD1222 COVID-19 vaccine. General study findings and limits: The span of vaccine-associated CD4 TCRs extended across spike, with dominance at 160-218 and 743-854. Baseline antibody screening turned up just 6 or 7 seropositive AZD1222 recipients. Rises in breadth and depth of Spike-specific TCRs came after two AZD1222 doses.

The V and J ends lost 4 bases and 3 bases, in that order; junction bases with no gene match: 13. Germline assignment: CDR1 MGHRA and CDR2 YSYEKL. The CDR3 contains 18 residues. The V call is TRBV4-1, the J call TRBJ2-5, with TRBD2 identical over 11 bases. Specimen: peripheral blood, collected on day 0 of MenACWY control vaccination. This TCR was recovered from an adult in good health. CDR3 sequence: CASSPGGVGLAEKETQYF. CDR3 nucleotide sequence: TGCGCCAGCAGCCCCGGCGGGGTGGGACTAGCGGAAAAAGAGACCCAGTACTTC.